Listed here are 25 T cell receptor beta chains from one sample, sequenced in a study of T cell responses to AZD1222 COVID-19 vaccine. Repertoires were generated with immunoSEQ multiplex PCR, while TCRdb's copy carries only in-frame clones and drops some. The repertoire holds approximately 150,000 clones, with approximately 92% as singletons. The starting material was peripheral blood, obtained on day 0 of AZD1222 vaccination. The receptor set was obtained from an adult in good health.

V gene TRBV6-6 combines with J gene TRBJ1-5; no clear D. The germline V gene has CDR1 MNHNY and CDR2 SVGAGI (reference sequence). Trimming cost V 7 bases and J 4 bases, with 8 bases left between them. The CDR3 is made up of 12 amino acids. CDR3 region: CASTRPNQPQHF. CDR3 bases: TGTGCCAGCACCCGGCCTAATCAGCCCCAGCATTTT.

CDR3 loop: CASSVTGDAEQYF. Written as DNA, the CDR3 is TGTGCCAGTAGTGTGACAGGGGACGCCGAGCAGTACTTC. V is TRBV19 and J is TRBJ2-7; 8 bases agree with TRBD1. This CDR3 is 13 amino acids long. Germline loops: CDR1 LNHDA, CDR2 SQIVND (reference sequence). The J segment lost 6 bases and the V segment lost 5 bases, leaving 6 bases of the junction unmatched.

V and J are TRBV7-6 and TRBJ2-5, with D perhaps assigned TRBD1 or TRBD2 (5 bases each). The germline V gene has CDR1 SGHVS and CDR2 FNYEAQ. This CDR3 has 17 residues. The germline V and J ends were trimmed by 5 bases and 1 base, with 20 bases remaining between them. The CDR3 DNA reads TGTGCCAGCAGCCGCCCCCGGGACCTGAGGGCCCAAGAGACCCAGTACTTC. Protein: CASSRPRDLRAQETQYF.

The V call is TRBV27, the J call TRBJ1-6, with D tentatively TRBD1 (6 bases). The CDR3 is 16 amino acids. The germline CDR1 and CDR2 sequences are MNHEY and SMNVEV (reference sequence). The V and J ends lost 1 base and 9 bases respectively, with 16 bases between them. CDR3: CASSLLGADSTSPLHF. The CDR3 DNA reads TGTGCCAGCAGTTTATTGGGGGCAGATTCTACTTCACCCCTCCACTTT.

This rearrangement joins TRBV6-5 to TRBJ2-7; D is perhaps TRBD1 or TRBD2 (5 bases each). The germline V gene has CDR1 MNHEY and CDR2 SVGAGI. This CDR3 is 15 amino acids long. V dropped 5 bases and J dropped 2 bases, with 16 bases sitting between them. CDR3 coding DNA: TGTGCCAGCAGTAGGGACCTGGACCGAGCCTACGAGCAGTACTTC. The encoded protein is CASSRDLDRAYEQYF.

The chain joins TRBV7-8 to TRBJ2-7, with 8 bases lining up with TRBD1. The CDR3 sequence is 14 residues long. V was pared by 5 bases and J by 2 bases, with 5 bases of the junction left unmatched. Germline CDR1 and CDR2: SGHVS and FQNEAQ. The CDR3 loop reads CASSIGQGAYEQYF. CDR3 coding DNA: TGTGCCAGCAGCATAGGACAGGGTGCCTACGAGCAGTACTTC.

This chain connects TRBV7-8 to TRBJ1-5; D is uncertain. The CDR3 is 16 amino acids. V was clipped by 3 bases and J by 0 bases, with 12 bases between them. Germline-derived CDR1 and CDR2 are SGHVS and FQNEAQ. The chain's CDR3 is CASSLSGWASNQPQHF. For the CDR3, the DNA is TGTGCCAGCAGCTTGTCTGGGTGGGCTAGCAATCAGCCCCAGCATTTT.

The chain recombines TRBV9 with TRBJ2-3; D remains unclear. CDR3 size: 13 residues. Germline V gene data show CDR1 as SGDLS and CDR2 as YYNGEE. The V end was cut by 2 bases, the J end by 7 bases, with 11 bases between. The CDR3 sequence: CASSVQTENTQYF. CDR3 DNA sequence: TGTGCCAGCAGCGTCCAGACGGAAAATACGCAGTATTTT.

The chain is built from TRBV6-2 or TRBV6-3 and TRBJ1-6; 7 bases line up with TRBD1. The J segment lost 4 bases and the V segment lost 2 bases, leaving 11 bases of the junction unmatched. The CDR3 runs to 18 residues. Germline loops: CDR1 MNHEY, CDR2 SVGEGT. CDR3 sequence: CASSYGYRGRAYNSPLHF. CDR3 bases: TGTGCCAGCAGTTACGGCTACAGGGGAAGAGCTTATAATTCACCCCTCCACTTT.

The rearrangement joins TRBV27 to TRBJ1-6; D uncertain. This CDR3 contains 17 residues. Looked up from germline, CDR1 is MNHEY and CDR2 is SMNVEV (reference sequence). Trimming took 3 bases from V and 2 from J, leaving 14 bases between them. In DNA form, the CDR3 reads TGTGCCAGCAGTTTTGGAGAGAGACCTCCCTATAATTCACCCCTCCACTTT. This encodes CASSFGERPPYNSPLHF.

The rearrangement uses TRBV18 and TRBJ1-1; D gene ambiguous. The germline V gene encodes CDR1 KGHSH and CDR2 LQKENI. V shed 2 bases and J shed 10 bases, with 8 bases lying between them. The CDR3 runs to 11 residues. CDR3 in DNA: TGTGCCAGCTCACCAACTGAGGGAGCTTTCTTT. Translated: CASSPTEGAFF.

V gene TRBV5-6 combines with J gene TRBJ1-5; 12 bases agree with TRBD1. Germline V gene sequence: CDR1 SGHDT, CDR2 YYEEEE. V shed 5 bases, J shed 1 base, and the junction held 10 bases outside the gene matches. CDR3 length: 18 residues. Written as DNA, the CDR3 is TGTGCCAGCAGGTGCCCGGGACAGGGGGCAAAGAGCAATCAGCCCCAGCATTTT. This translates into CASRCPGQGAKSNQPQHF.

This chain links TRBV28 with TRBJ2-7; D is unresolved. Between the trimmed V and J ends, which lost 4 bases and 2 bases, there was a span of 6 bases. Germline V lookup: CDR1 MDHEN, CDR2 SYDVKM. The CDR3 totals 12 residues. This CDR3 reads CASSSSTYEQYF. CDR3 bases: TGTGCCAGCAGTTCCTCCACCTACGAGCAGTACTTC.

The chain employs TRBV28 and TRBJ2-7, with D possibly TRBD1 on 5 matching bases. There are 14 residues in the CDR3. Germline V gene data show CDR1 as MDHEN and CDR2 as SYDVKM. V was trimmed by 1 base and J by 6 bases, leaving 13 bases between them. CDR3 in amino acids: CASSLLGRVAEQYF. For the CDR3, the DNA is TGTGCCAGCAGTTTATTGGGCAGGGTGGCCGAGCAGTACTTC.

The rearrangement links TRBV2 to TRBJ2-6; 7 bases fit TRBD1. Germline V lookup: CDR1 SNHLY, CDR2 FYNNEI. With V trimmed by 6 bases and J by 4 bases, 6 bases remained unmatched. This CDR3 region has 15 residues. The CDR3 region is CASRKGAQGANVLTF. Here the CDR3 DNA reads TGTGCCAGCAGGAAGGGGGCGCAAGGGGCCAACGTCCTGACTTTC.

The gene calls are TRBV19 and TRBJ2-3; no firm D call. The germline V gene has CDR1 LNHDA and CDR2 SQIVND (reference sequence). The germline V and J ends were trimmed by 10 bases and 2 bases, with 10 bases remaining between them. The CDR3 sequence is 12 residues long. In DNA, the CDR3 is TGTGCCACCCGGCAGGACACAGATACGCAGTATTTT. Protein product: CATRQDTDTQYF.

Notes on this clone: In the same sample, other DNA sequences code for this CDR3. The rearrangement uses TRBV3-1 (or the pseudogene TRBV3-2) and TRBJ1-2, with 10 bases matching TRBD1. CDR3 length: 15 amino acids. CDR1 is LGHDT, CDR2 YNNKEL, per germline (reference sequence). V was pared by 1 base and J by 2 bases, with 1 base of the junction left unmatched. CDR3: CASSQAGQGNYGYTF. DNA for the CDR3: TGTGCCAGCAGCCAAGCGGGACAGGGGAACTATGGCTACACCTTC.

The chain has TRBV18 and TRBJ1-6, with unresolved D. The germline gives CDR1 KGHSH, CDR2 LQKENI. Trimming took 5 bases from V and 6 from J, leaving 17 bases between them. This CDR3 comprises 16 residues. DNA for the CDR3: TGTGCCAGCTCAACCAATCAAGGGATGATTAATTCACCCCTCCACTTT. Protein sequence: CASSTNQGMINSPLHF.

The CDR3 DNA follows: TGCGCCAGCAGCTTGTGGCCGGGCGTTGAGCAGTTCTTC. Residues: CASSLWPGVEQFF. J is TRBJ2-1 and V is TRBV5-1; D is unclear. V lost 1 base, J lost 9 bases, and 11 bases lay in between. Per the germline V gene, CDR1 is SGHRS and CDR2 is YFSETQ. This CDR3 has 13 residues. The full variable domain, rest sourced from reference TRBV5-1 and TRBJ2-1, is KAGVTQTPRYLIKTRGQQVTLSCSPISGHRSVSWYQQTPGQGLQFLFEYFSETQRNKGNFPGRFSGRQFSNSRSEMNVSTLELGDSALYLCASSLWPGVEQFFGPGTRLTVL.

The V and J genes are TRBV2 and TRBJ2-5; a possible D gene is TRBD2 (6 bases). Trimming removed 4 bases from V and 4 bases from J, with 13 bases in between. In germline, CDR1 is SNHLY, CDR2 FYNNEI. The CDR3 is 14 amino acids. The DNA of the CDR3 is TGTGCCAGCAGTGGGGCGGGATGGGTAGAGACCCAGTACTTC. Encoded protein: CASSGAGWVETQYF. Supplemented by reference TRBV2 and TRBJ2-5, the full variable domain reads EPEVTQTPSHQVTQMGQEVILRCVPISNHLYFYWYRQILGQKVEFLVSFYNNEISEKSEIFDDQFSVERPDGSNFTLKIRSTKLEDSAMYFCASSGAGWVETQYFGPGTRLLVL.

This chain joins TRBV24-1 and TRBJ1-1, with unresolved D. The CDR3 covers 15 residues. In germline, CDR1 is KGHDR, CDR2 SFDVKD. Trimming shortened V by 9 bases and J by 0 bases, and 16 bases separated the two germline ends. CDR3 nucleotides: TGTGCCACCCCCCCTGACAACGCCATGAACACTGAAGCTTTCTTT. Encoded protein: CATPPDNAMNTEAFF.

DNA of the CDR3: TGTGCCAGCAGCTCAGGGGGGGGGTATCAGCCCCAGCATTTT. It is translated as CASSSGGGYQPQHF. The rearrangement uses TRBV7-9 and TRBJ1-5; 7 nucleotides agree with TRBD1. V trimming: 4 bases; J trimming: 5 bases; junction bases outside the gene matches: 5. The CDR3 sequence is 14 residues long. Germline V gives CDR1 SEHNR, CDR2 FQNEAQ (reference sequence).

As DNA, the CDR3 is TGTGCCAGCAGCGGGACAGGGTCAGGTAATTCACCCCTCCACTTT. Translated, it gives CASSGTGSGNSPLHF. The rearrangement joins TRBV9 to TRBJ1-6, with TRBD1 matching over 8 bases. This CDR3 comprises 15 residues. Germline values: CDR1 SGDLS, CDR2 YYNGEE. J lost 6 bases, V lost 3 bases, and 5 bases had no gene match. Based on the CDR3 plus reference TRBV9 and TRBJ1-6, the full variable domain is DSGVTQTPKHLITATGQRVTLRCSPRSGDLSVYWYQQSLDQGLQFLIQYYNGEERAKGNILERFSAQQFPDLHSELNLSSLELGDSALYFCASSGTGSGNSPLHFGNGTRLTVT.

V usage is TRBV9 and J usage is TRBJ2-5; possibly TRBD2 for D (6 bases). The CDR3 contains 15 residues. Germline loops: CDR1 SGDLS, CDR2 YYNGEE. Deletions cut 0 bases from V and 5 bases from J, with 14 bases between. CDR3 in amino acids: CASSVGLDSIETQYF. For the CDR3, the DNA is TGTGCCAGCAGCGTAGGACTAGACTCCATCGAGACCCAGTACTTC.

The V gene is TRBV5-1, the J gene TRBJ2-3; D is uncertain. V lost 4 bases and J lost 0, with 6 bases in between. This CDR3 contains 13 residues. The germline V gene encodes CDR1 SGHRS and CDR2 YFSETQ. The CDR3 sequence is CASSTPSTDTQYF. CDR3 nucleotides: TGCGCCAGCAGCACCCCTAGCACAGATACGCAGTATTTT. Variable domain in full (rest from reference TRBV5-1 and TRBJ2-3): KAGVTQTPRYLIKTRGQQVTLSCSPISGHRSVSWYQQTPGQGLQFLFEYFSETQRNKGNFPGRFSGRQFSNSRSEMNVSTLELGDSALYLCASSTPSTDTQYFGPGTRLTVL.